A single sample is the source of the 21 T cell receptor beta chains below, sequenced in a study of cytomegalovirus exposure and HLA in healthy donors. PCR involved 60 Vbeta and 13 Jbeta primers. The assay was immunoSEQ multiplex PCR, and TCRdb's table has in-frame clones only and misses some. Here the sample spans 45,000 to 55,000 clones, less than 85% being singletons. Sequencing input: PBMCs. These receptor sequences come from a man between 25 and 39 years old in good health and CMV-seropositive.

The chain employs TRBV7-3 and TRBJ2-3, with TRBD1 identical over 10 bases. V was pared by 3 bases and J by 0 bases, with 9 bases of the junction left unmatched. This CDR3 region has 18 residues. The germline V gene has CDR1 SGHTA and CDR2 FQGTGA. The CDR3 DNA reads TGTGCCAGCAGCTTCAGGACAGGGGGGGGATTAAGCACAGATACGCAGTATTTT. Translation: CASSFRTGGGLSTDTQYF.

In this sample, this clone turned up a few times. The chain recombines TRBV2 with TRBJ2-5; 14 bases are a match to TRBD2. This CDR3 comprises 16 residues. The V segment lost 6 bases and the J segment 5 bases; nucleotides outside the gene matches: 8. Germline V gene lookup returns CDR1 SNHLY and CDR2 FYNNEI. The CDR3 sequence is CASRGTSGGGEETQYF. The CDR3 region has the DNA TGTGCCAGCAGGGGGACTAGCGGGGGAGGGGAGGAGACCCAGTACTTC.

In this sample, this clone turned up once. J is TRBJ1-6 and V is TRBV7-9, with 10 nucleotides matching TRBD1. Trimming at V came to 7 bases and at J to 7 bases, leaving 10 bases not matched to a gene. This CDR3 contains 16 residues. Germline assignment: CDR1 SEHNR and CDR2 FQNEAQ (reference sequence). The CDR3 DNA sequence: TGTGCCAGCAACTACTATCGGGGACAGGGGAATTCACCCCTCCACTTT. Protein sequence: CASNYYRGQGNSPLHF. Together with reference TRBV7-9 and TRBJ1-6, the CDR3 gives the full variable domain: DTGVSQNPRHKITKRGQNVTFRCDPISEHNRLYWYRQTLGQGPEFLTYFQNEAQLEKSRLLSDRFSAERPKGSFSTLEIQRTEQGDSAMYLCASNYYRGQGNSPLHFGNGTRLTVT.

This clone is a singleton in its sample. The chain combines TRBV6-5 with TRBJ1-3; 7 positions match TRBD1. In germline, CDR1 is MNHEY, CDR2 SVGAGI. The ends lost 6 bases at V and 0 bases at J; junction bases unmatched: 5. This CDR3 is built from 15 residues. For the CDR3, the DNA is TGTGCCAGCAGACACGACAGGGACTCTGGAAACACCATATATTTT. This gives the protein CASRHDRDSGNTIYF.

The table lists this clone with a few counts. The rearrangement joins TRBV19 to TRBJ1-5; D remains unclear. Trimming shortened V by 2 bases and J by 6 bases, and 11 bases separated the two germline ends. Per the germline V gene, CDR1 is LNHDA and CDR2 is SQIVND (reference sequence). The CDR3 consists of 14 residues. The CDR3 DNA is TGTGCCAGTAGTATAAACGCAGCGGGTCAGCCCCAGCATTTT. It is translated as CASSINAAGQPQHF.

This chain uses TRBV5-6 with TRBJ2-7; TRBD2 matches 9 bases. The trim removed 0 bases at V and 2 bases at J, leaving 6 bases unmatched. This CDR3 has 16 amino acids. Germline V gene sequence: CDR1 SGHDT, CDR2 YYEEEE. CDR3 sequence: CASSLGPGTSTYEQYF. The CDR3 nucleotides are TGTGCCAGCAGCTTGGGCCCCGGGACTAGCACCTACGAGCAGTACTTC.

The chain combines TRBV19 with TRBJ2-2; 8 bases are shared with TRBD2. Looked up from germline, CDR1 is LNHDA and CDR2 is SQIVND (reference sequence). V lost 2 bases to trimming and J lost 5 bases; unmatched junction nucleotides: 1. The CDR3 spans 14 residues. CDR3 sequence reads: CASSIRGGTGELFF. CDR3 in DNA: TGTGCCAGTAGTATACGGGGGGGAACCGGGGAGCTGTTTTTT.

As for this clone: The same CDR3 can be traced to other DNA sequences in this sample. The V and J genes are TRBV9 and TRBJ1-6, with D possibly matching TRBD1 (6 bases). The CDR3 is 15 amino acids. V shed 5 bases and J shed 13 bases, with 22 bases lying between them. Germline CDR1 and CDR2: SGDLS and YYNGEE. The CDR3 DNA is TGTGCCAGCAGAGGAAACGAGGGGGTAAAATCCCCCCTCCACTTT. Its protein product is CASRGNEGVKSPLHF.

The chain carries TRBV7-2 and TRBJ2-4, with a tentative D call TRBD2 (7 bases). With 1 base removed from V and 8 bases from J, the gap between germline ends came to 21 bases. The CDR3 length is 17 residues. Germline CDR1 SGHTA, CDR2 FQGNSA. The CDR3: CASSLGPGRRGGDIQYF. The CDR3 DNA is TGTGCCAGCAGCTTAGGCCCGGGCCGGAGGGGGGGAGACATTCAGTACTTC.

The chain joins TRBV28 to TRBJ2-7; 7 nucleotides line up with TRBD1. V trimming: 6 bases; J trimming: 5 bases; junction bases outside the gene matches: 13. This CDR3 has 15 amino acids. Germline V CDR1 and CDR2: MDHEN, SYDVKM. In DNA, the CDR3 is TGTGCCAGCAGGGATCCGGACAGGACTCCGAACGAGCAGTACTTC. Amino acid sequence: CASRDPDRTPNEQYF. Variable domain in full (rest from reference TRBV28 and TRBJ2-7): DVKVTQSSRYLVKRTGEKVFLECVQDMDHENMFWYRQDPGLGLRLIYFSYDVKMKEKGDIPEGYSVSREKKERFSLILESASTNQTSMYLCASRDPDRTPNEQYFGPGTRLTVT.

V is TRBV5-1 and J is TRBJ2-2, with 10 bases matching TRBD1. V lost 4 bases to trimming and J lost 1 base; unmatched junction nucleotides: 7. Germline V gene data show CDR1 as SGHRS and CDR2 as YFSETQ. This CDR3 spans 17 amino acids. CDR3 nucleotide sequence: TGCGCCAGCAGCAGCGGGACAGGGGCCTTGAACACCGGGGAGCTGTTTTTT. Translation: CASSSGTGALNTGELFF.

The CDR3 spells CSVAGTDTQYF. In DNA form, the CDR3 reads TGCAGCGTTGCCGGCACAGATACGCAGTATTTT. V is TRBV29-1 and J is TRBJ2-3; D is ambiguous. V shed 4 bases and J shed 1 base, with 3 bases lying between them. The CDR3 spans 11 residues. Germline V lookup: CDR1 SQVTM, CDR2 ANQGSEA.

CDR3 nucleotides: TGCGCCAGCAGCCCCTCGGTAGCGGTTCTAGAGACCCAGTACTTC. This gives the protein CASSPSVAVLETQYF. The rearrangement uses TRBV5-1 and TRBJ2-5; tentative D call: TRBD2 (6 bases). V lost 4 bases and J lost 4, with 17 bases in between. Germline CDR1 SGHRS, CDR2 YFSETQ. This CDR3 is 15 amino acids long.

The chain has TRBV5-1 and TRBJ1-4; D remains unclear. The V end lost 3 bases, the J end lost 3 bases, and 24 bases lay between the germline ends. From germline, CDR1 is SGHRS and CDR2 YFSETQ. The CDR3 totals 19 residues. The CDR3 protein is CASSSRLRGSMGSNEKLFF. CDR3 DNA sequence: TGCGCCAGCAGCTCTCGGTTGCGGGGATCAATGGGGTCTAATGAAAAACTGTTTTTT. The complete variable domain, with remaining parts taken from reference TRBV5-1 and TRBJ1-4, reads KAGVTQTPRYLIKTRGQQVTLSCSPISGHRSVSWYQQTPGQGLQFLFEYFSETQRNKGNFPGRFSGRQFSNSRSEMNVSTLELGDSALYLCASSSRLRGSMGSNEKLFFGSGTQLSVL.

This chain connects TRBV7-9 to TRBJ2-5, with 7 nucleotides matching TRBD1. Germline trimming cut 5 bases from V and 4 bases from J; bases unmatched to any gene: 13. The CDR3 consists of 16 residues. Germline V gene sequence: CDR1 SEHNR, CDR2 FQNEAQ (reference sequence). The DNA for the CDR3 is TGTGCCAGCAGCCCATTCCTCTCTAGGGGGCGAGAGACCCAGTACTTC. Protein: CASSPFLSRGRETQYF.

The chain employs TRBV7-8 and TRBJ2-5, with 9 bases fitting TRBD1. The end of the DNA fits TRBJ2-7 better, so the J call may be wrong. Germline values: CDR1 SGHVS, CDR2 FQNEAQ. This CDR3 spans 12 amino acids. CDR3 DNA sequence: TGTGCCAGCAGCTCGACAGGGGGCGAGCAGTACTTC. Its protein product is CASSSTGGEQYF.

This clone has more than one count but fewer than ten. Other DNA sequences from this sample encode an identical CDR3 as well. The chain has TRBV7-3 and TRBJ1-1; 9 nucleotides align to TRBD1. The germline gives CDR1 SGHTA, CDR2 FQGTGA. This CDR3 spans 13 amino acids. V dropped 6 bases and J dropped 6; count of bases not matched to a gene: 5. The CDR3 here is CASSGQGKAEAFF. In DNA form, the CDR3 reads TGTGCCAGCAGTGGACAGGGGAAGGCTGAAGCTTTCTTT.

The CDR3 DNA is TGTGCCAGCCGTTCCGCTCCTGGTGGGGGCCCCTACGAGCAGTACTTC. Translation gives CASRSAPGGGPYEQYF. The chain couples TRBV27 to TRBJ2-7; weak D call: TRBD1 (6 bases). The CDR3 consists of 16 residues. Germline CDR1 and CDR2: MNHEY and SMNVEV (reference sequence). The germline V and J ends were trimmed by 8 bases and 2 bases, with 22 bases remaining between them.

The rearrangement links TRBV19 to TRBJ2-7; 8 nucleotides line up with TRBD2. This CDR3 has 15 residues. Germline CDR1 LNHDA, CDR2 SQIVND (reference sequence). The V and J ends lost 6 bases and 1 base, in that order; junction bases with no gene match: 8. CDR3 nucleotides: TGTGCCAGTAGAGAGAAATCGGGAGGGTCCTACGAGCAGTACTTC. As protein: CASREKSGGSYEQYF.

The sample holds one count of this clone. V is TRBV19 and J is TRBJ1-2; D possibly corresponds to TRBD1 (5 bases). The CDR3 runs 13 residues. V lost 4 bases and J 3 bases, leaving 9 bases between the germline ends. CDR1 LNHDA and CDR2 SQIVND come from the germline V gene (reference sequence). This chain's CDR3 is CASSSGTHYGYTF. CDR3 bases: TGTGCCAGTAGTAGCGGGACCCACTATGGCTACACCTTC.

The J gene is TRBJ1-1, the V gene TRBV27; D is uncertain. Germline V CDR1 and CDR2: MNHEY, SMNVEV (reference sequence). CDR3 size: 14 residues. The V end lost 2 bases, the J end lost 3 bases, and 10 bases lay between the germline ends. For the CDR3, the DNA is TGTGCCAGCAGTTTACTTTTGTCGGACACTGAAGCTTTCTTT. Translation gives CASSLLLSDTEAFF.